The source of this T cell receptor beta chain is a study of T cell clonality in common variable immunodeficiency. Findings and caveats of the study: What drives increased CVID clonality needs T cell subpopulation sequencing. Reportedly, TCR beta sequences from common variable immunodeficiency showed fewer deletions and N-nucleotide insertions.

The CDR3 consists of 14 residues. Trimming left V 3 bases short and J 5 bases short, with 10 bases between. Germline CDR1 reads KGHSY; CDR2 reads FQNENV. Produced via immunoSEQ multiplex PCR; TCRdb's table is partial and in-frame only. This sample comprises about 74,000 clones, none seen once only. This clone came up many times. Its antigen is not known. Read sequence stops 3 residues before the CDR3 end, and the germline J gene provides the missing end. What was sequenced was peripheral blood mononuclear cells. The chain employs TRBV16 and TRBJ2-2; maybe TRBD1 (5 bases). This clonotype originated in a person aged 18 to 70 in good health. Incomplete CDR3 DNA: TGTGCCAGCAGCCATTTTCCAGGGACCGGGGAG. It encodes CASSHFPGTGE. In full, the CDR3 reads CASSHFPGTGELFF.